Given below is one T cell receptor (beta chain) in context. Its antigen is unidentified. This entry comes from a study of cytomegalovirus exposure and HLA in healthy donors. The PCR had 60 Vbeta and 13 Jbeta primers. How the authors handled the data: In a later analysis, the count reached roughly 80 million unique TCR beta chains, with 9 million to 11 million shared. TCRdb's table, derived via immunoSEQ multiplex PCR, lists solely in-frame clones and lacks some. V and J calls and clone size follow that table, whereas D and trimming were derived from the DNA. Among over 150,000 clones listed, roughly four fifths were seen once. The CDR3 loop spans 17 amino acids. With 2 bases clipped from V and 5 bases from J, the junction kept 9 bases outside the gene matches. CDR1 MGHRA and CDR2 YSYEKL come from the germline V gene. Findings of the study overall: There were about 160 TCR beta chains listed as cytomegalovirus-associated. Later analysis identified around 15,000 TCR beta sequences associated with HLA alleles, using a false discovery rate threshold of 0.05.

Sequenced sample: PBMCs. This chain uses TRBV4-1 with TRBJ2-2; 9 nucleotides line up with TRBD1. The clonotype was recovered from a boy aged 2 to 10 in good health and CMV-seronegative. The DNA for the CDR3 is TGCGCCAGCAGCCAACTTTTGACAGGGGGAGATACCGGGGAGCTGTTTTTT. Its translation is CASSQLLTGGDTGELFF.